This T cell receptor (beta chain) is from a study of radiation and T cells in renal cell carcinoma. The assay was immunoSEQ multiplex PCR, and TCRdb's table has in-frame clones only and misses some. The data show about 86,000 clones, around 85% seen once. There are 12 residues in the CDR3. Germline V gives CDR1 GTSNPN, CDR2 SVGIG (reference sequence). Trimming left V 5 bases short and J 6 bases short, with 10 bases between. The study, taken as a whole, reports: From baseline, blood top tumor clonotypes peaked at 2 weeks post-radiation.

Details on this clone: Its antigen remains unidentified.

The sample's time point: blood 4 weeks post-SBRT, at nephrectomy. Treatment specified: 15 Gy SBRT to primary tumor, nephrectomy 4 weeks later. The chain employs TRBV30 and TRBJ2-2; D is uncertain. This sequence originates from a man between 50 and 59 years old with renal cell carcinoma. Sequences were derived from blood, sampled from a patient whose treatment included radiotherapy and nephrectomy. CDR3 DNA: TGTGCCTGGGGTAGCCTCGCCGGGGAGCTGTTTTTT. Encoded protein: CAWGSLAGELFF.